Listed below are T cell receptor beta chains from one sample, sequenced in a study of chemoradiotherapy in HPV16-positive cancers. The data were produced by immunoSEQ multiplex PCR, yet TCRdb's version contains in-frame clones alone and is incomplete. The sample has roughly 14,000 clones, roughly 89% seen once. The source was tumor tissue, collected from a patient who underwent chemoradiotherapy. The receptors originated from a human donor with HPV-associated anogenital cancer. CDR3s include the opening cysteine and the closing phenylalanine or tryptophan. Each record gives: clone size, D gene, V gene, J gene, CDR3 protein, CDR3 DNA. D genes are given only for firm matches. Rows give clone size only sometimes, using once, few, many, or a class for an expanded clone.

>NA|NA|TRBV20-1|TRBJ2-1
CSGLDNNEQFF
TGCAGTGGTCTAGATAACAATGAGCAGTTCTTC
>once|NA|TRBV6-6|TRBJ1-1
CASSYSMDDREAFF
TGTGCCAGCAGTTACTCGATGGATGACCGGGAAGCTTTCTTT
>NA|NA|TRBV27|TRBJ1-2
CASSQPTGYGYTF
TGTGCCAGCAGCCAGCCCACAGGGTATGGCTACACCTTC
>NA|NA|TRBV5-1|TRBJ1-4
CASSFDSGGEKLFF
TGCGCCAGCAGCTTTGACTCCGGAGGGGAAAAACTGTTTTTT
>NA|TRBD2|TRBV7-2|TRBJ2-3
CASGAGSSTDTQYF
TGTGCCAGCGGAGCGGGGTCTAGCACAGATACGCAGTATTTT
>NA|NA|TRBV2|TRBJ2-7
CASSAASDMPGYEQYF
TGTGCCAGCAGTGCAGCTAGCGACATGCCGGGGTACGAGCAGTACTTC
>once|NA|TRBV7-9|TRBJ2-7
CASSFALNEQYF
TGTGCCAGCAGCTTTGCGCTGAACGAGCAGTACTTC
>once|NA|TRBV6-1|TRBJ1-1
CASNPREGMNTEAFF
TGTGCCAGCAACCCCAGGGAGGGGATGAACACTGAAGCTTTCTTT
>NA|NA|TRBV21-1|TRBJ2-7
CASIPGDRSYEQYF
TGTGCCAGCATCCCCGGGGACCGATCCTACGAGCAGTACTTC
>NA|NA|TRBV6-5|TRBJ2-5
CASSKKRSETQYF
TGTGCCAGCAGTAAGAAGCGGTCGGAGACCCAGTACTTC
>NA|NA|TRBV4-1|TRBJ1-2
CASSQDPGYGYTF
TGCGCCAGCAGCCAGGACCCGGGGTATGGCTACACCTTC
>NA|NA|TRBV19|TRBJ1-5
CASSPGPQHF
TGTGCCAGTAGTCCCGGGCCCCAGCATTTT
>NA|NA|TRBV27|TRBJ1-2
CASKYRVGYGYTF
TGTGCCTCGAAGTACAGGGTAGGCTATGGCTACACCTTC
>NA|TRBD1|TRBV19|TRBJ1-5
CASSIWEGTGINQPQHF
TGTGCCAGTAGTATATGGGAGGGGACAGGGATCAATCAGCCCCAGCATTTT
>NA|NA|TRBV28|TRBJ2-1
CASSLVGEGDNEQFF
TGTGCCAGCAGTTTGGTGGGAGAAGGGGATAATGAGCAGTTCTTC
>NA|NA|TRBV11-2|TRBJ1-2
CASSSPRGGYGYTF
TGTGCCAGCAGCTCCCCACGGGGAGGCTATGGCTACACCTTC
>few|NA|TRBV19|TRBJ1-2
CASSRDSPRNGYTF
TGTGCCAGTAGCCGTGACAGCCCACGTAATGGCTACACCTTC
>NA|NA|TRBV7-9|TRBJ1-2
CASSSSRGNYGYTF
TGTGCCAGCAGCTCCTCGAGGGGTAACTATGGCTACACCTTC
>NA|NA|TRBV7-2|TRBJ1-2
CASRRQIYGYTF
TGTGCCAGCCGAAGACAGATCTATGGCTACACCTTC
>once|NA|TRBV6-6|TRBJ1-1
CASSLLNTEAFF
TGTGCCAGCAGCCTTTTGAACACTGAAGCTTTCTTT
>once|TRBD2|TRBV25-1|TRBJ2-3
CASSGRERGIVQYF
TGTGCCAGCAGTGGGCGGGAGAGGGGCATCGTGCAGTATTTT
>NA|TRBD2|TRBV11-2|TRBJ2-1
CASTKAGAVNYNEQFF
TGTGCCAGCACCAAGGCGGGAGCGGTTAACTACAATGAGCAGTTCTTC
>NA|NA|TRBV5-1|TRBJ2-1
CASSLVPGTTNEQFF
TGCGCCAGCAGCTTGGTACCCGGGACCACAAATGAGCAGTTCTTC
>NA|NA|TRBV18|TRBJ2-6
CASSSSGANVLTF
TGTGCCAGCTCATCCTCTGGGGCCAACGTCCTGACTTTC
>NA|TRBD1|TRBV11-2|TRBJ2-3
CASTITGTGGTDTQYF
TGTGCCAGCACCATTACCGGGACAGGGGGTACAGATACGCAGTATTTT
>once|NA|TRBV5-6|TRBJ2-2
CASSLYRTAGAGELFF
TGTGCCAGCAGCTTGTACCGGACCGCAGGGGCCGGGGAGCTGTTTTTT